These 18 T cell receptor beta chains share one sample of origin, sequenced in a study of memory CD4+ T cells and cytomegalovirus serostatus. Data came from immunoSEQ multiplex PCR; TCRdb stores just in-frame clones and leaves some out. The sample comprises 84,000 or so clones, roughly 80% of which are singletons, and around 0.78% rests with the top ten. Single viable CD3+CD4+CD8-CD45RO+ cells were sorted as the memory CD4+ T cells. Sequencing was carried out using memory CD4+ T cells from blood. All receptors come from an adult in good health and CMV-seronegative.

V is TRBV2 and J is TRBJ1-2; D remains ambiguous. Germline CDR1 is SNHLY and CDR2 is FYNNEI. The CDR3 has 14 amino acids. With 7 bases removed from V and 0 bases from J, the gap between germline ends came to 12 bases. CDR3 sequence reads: CASITGPANYGYTF. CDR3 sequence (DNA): TGTGCCAGCATCACCGGGCCAGCTAACTATGGCTACACCTTC.

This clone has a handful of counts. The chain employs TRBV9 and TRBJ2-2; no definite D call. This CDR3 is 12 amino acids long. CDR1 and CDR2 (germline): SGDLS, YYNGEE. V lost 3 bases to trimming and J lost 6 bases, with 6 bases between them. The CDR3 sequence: CASSGRAGELFF. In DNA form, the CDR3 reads TGTGCCAGCAGCGGGAGAGCCGGGGAGCTGTTTTTT.

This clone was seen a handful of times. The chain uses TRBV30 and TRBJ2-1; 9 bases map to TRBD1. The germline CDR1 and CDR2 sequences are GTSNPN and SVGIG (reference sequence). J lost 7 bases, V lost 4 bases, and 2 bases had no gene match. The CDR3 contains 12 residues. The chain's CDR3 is CAWNRGRNEQFF. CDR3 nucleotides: TGTGCCTGGAACAGGGGGCGGAATGAGCAGTTCTTC.

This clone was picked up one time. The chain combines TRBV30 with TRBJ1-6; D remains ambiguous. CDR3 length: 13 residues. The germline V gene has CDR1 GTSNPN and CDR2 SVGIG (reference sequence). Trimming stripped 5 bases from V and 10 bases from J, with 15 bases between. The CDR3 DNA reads TGTGCCTGGGGGGATCAGATTCTGTCACCCCTCCACTTT. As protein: CAWGDQILSPLHF.

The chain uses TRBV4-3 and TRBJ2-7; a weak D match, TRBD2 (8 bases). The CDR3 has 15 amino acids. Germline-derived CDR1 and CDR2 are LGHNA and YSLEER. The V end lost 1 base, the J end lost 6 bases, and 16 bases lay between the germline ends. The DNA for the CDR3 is TGCGCCAGCAGCCAAGCGGCGGGGGGACAGTTCGAGCAGTACTTC. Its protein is CASSQAAGGQFEQYF.

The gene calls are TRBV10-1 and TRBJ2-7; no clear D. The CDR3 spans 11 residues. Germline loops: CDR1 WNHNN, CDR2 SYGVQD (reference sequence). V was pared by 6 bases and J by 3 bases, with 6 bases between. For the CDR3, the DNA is TGCGCCAGCAGCACTGGCTACGAGCAGTACTTC. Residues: CASSTGYEQYF.

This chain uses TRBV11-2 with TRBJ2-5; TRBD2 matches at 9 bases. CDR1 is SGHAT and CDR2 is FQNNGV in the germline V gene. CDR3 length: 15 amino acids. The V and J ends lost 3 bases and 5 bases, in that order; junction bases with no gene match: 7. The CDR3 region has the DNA TGTGCCAGCAGCTTCCCTGGCGGGGGGGCGGAGACCCAGTACTTC. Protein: CASSFPGGGAETQYF. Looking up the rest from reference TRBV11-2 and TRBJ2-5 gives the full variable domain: EAGVAQSPRYKIIEKRQSVAFWCNPISGHATLYWYQQILGQGPKLLIQFQNNGVVDDSQLPKDRFSAERLKGVDSTLKIQPAKLEDSAVYLCASSFPGGGAETQYFGPGTRLLVL.

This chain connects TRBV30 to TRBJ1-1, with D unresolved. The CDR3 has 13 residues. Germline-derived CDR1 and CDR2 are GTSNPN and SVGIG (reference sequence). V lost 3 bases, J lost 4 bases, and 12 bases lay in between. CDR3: CAWRRVDITEAFF. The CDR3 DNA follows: TGTGCCTGGAGGCGGGTAGATATCACTGAAGCTTTCTTT.

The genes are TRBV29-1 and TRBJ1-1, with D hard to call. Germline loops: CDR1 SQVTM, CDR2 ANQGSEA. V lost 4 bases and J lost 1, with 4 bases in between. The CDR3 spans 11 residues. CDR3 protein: CSVVKNTEAFF. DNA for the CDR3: TGCAGCGTTGTGAAGAACACTGAAGCTTTCTTT.

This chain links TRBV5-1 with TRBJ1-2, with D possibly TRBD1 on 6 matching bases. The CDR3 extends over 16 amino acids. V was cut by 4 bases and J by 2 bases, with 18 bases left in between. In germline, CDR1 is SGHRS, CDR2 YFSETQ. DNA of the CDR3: TGCGCCAGCAGCATCGCTCACAGGGTCCCAAACTATGGCTACACCTTC. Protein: CASSIAHRVPNYGYTF.

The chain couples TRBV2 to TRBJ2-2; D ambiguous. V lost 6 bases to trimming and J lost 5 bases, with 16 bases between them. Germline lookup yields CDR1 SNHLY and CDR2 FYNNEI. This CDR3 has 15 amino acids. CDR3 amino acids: CASRVGQTETGELFF. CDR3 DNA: TGTGCCAGCAGGGTCGGGCAGACTGAAACCGGGGAGCTGTTTTTT.

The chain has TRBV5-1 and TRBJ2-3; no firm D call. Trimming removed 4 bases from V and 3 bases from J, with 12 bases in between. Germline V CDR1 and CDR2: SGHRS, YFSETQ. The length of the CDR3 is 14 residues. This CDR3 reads CASSPTLQTDTQYF. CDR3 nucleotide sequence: TGCGCCAGCAGCCCCACCTTACAGACAGATACGCAGTATTTT.

The CDR3: CASSPTGSGANVLTF. CDR3 nucleotides: TGTGCCAGCAGCCCGACAGGGTCAGGGGCCAACGTCCTGACTTTC. The V gene is TRBV5-8, the J gene TRBJ2-6, with 7 bases fitting TRBD1. The CDR3 is made up of 15 amino acids. V shed 4 bases and J 4 bases; nucleotides not matched to a gene: 5. Per germline, CDR1 SGHTS and CDR2 YDEGEE.

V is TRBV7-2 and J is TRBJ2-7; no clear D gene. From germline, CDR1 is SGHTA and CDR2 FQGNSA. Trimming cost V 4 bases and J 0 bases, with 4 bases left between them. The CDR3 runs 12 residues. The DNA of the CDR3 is TGTGCCAGCAGCTACTCCTCCTACGAGCAGTACTTC. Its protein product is CASSYSSYEQYF.

The CDR3 region has the DNA TGTGCGGGGGGAACAAATCAGCCCCAGCATTTT. This gives the protein CAGGTNQPQHF. This chain joins TRBV28 and TRBJ1-5, with D perhaps matching TRBD1 (5 bases). The CDR3 contains 11 residues. Germline-derived CDR1 and CDR2 are MDHEN and SYDVKM.

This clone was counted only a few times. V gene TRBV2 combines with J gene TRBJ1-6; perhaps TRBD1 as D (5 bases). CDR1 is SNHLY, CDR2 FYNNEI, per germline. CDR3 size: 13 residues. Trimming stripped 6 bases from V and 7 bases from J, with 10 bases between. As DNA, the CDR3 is TGTGCCAGCAGACAGGACGAGAATTCACCCCTCCACTTT. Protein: CASRQDENSPLHF. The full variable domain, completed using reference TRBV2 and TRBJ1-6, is EPEVTQTPSHQVTQMGQEVILRCVPISNHLYFYWYRQILGQKVEFLVSFYNNEISEKSEIFDDQFSVERPDGSNFTLKIRSTKLEDSAMYFCASRQDENSPLHFGNGTRLTVT.

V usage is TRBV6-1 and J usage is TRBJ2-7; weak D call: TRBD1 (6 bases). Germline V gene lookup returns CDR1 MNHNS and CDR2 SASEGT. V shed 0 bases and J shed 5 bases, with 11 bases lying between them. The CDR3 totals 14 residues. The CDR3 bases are TGTGCCAGCAGTGAAGCTCCAGGGGACCACGAGCAGTACTTC. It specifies CASSEAPGDHEQYF.

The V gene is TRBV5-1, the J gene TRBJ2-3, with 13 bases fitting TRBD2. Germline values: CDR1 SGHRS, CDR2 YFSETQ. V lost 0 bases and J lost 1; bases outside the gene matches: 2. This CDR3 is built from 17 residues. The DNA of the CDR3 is TGCGCCAGCAGCTTGGGGGGACTAGCGGGACGCACAGATACGCAGTATTTT. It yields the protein CASSLGGLAGRTDTQYF.